This T cell receptor (beta chain) came from a study of blood T cell repertoires in COVID-19. About the study: Donors in the United States, Italy and Spain gave samples during acute or convalescent COVID-19.

Cohort placement rested on clinical history that participants reported themselves. Recovery among Cohort 3 donors was established by two negative PCRs, clearance, or symptom resolution. The data were produced by immunoSEQ multiplex PCR, yet TCRdb's version contains in-frame clones alone and is incomplete. The data show around 58,000 clones, with more than 70% seen just once and over 9.5% held by the top ten. Deletions cut 4 bases from V and 2 bases from J, with 6 bases between. This CDR3 region has 12 residues. Germline CDR1 LNHDA, CDR2 SQIVND (reference sequence). The sample comprised PBMCs or T cells enriched from blood (not recorded which). The V gene is TRBV19, the J gene TRBJ2-7; D possibly corresponds to TRBD2 (6 bases). The sequence was obtained from a woman between 40 and 50 years old who had recovered from COVID-19. As DNA, the CDR3 is TGTGCCAGTAGTAGCGGGGCCTACGAGCAGTACTTC. Translated: CASSSGAYEQYF.